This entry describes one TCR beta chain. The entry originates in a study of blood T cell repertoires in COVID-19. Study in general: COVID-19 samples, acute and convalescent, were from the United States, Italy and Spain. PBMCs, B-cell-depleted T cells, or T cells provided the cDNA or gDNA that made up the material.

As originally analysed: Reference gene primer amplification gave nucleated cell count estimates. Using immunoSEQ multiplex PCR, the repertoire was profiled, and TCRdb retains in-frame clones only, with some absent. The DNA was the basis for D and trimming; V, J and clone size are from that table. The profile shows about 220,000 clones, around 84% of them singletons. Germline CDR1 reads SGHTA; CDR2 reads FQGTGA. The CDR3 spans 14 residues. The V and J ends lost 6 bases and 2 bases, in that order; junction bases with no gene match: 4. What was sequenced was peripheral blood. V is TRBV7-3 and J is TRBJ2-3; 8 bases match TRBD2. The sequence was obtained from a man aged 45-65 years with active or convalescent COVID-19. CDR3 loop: CASSFGGATDTQYF. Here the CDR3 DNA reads TGTGCCAGCAGTTTCGGGGGGGCCACAGATACGCAGTATTTT.